The rows below give T cell receptor beta chains drawn from one sample of a study of radiation and T cells in renal cell carcinoma. This table comes from immunoSEQ multiplex PCR, and its TCRdb copy is limited to in-frame clones, with some not included. This table has 55,000 to 65,000 clones, around 80% appearing once. Sequencing was performed on blood, taken from a patient whose treatment included radiotherapy and nephrectomy. All receptors come from a man in his fifties or sixties with renal cell carcinoma. Both conserved end residues are part of each CDR3. The D gene is left open where the match is weak.

D,V,J,CDR3
TRBD1,TRBV6-1,TRBJ1-4,CASSPGTVNEKLFF
TRBD1,TRBV30,TRBJ1-5,CAWSWGTGDDNQPQHF
.,TRBV14,TRBJ1-2,CASSQDRSGNYGYTF
TRBD2,TRBV5-1,TRBJ2-3,CASSLAGASTDTQYF
TRBD2,TRBV27,TRBJ2-2,CASSQGPGRADTGELFF
TRBD2,TRBV11-3,TRBJ2-1,CASSPRASGHQEQFF
TRBD2,TRBV2,TRBJ2-3,CASSQLAGTTDTQYF
.,TRBV15,TRBJ2-5,CATSRDPRDGQETQYF
TRBD2,TRBV18,TRBJ2-1,CASSPGLAGANEQFF
.,TRBV6-1,TRBJ1-2,CASSEGQYHRGGYTF
TRBD1,TRBV5-1,TRBJ1-2,CASSWGDREGDGYTF
TRBD2,TRBV5-6,TRBJ2-3,CASSFTSGETDTQYF
TRBD2,TRBV5-1,TRBJ2-1,CASSISGGDHEQFF
.,TRBV2,TRBJ2-7,CASRESYEQYF
.,TRBV11-3,TRBJ2-1,CASSLGSRGLSNEQFF
.,TRBV7-2,TRBJ2-2,CASTLWTENTGELFF
.,TRBV19,TRBJ1-5,CASGSQPQHF
TRBD1,TRBV29-1,TRBJ2-2,CSVEARDRVATGELFF
.,TRBV19,TRBJ1-5,CASSPSYSNQPQHF
.,TRBV2,TRBJ1-1,CASSGEGNTEAFF
TRBD1,TRBV30,TRBJ1-4,CAWSDLGQGPADEKLFF
.,TRBV15,TRBJ1-1,CATSPLGQTNTEAFF
.,TRBV30,TRBJ1-5,CAWSRDANQPQHF
.,TRBV7-2,TRBJ2-7,CASSSLREYEQYF
.,TRBV2,TRBJ1-3,CASSDQEGAGNTIYF
TRBD2,TRBV7-9,TRBJ2-3,CASSAREASSATQYF
TRBD2,TRBV7-2,TRBJ2-5,CASSLIGGGAAETQYF
TRBD1,TRBV30,TRBJ1-4,CAWRWDRFDDKTNEKLFF
TRBD1,TRBV11-3,TRBJ1-1,CASSVGTGEAFF
TRBD2,TRBV7-3,TRBJ2-1,CASSSSGGLAGGWGYNEQFF
TRBD1,TRBV5-1,TRBJ2-2,CASSLGDRGYTGELFF
TRBD1,TRBV18,TRBJ1-1,CASSRDRGSTDTEAFF
.,TRBV30,TRBJ2-6,CAWGNSGANVLTF
.,TRBV6-6,TRBJ1-5,CASSATRGGRPQHF
.,TRBV6-1,TRBJ2-2,CASSEARAGEDTGELFF
.,TRBV27,TRBJ2-1,CASSAGFRGAYNEQFF
TRBD1,TRBV15,TRBJ2-5,CATSRGQGEETQYF